This paragraph covers one T cell receptor beta chain sequence. Its antigen is not known. With 8 bases removed from V and 6 bases from J, the gap between germline ends came to 17 bases. CDR3 length: 13 amino acids. The sample comes from a study of molecular identifiers for immune sequencing clone quantification. As for the study in general: Replicates split RNA from around 20,000 or 99,000 naive CD8 cells five ways, and the researchers sequenced four portions. The study, taken as a whole, reports: Over 99% of effector molecules, yet under 1% of naive-cell molecules, were held by clones above 20 RNA copies.

Library preparation followed earlier protocols using designated TCR primers. TCRdb redid the calling of the PCR reads with MiXCR, one entry per CDR3 protein. The table includes 400,000 to 600,000 distinct CDR3 sequences, about a fifth detected once. Sequenced: naive CD8+ T cells from blood, with Jurkat cell RNA spiked in. Subset in this sample: FACS-sorted CD8+CD4-CCR7+CD45RA+ naive T cells. The chain links TRBV5-3 to TRBJ1-1; a possible D gene is TRBD1 (6 bases). Being an ORF, TRBV5-3 has a function that is uncertain. This TCR was sampled from a human donor in good health. Some libraries in this study had Jurkat cell RNA spiked in. The chain's CDR3 is CASSVTGFPEAFF. The CDR3 DNA follows: TGTGCCAGCAGCGTCACAGGGTTTCCTGAAGCTTTCTTT.